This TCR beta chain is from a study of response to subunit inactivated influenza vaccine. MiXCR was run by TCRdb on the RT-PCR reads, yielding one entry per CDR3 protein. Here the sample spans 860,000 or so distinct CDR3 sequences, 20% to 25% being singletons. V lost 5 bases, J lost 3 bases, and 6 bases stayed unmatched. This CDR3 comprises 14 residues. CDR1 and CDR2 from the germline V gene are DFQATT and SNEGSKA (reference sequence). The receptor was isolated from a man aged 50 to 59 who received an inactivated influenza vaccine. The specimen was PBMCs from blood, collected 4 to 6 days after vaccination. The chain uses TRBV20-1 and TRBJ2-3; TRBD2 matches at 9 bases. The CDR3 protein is CSAPRGGRTDTQYF. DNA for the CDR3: TGCAGTGCTCCGCGGGGGGGGAGGACAGATACGCAGTATTTT.